This T cell receptor beta chain was profiled in a study of OX40 agonist ivuxolimab in advanced cancers. General notes on the study: Ivuxolimab was a fully human IgG2 agonistic monoclonal antibody targeting the costimulatory receptor OX40 (CD134). Intravenous ivuxolimab was administered to patients every 2 weeks at six dose levels: 0.01, 0.1, 0.3, 1.5, 3 and 10 mg/kg. Of the roughly 54 dose-escalation patients, hepatocellular carcinoma was present in approximately 20, melanoma in approximately 15, renal cell carcinoma in 9 and head and neck cancer in 9. A male proportion of roughly 85% and a mean age of roughly 58 years, ranging from about 23 to 79, were recorded for the dose-escalation cohort. Patients were allowed to have had prior anti-PD-1, anti-PD-L1 or anti-CTLA-4 therapy, and around two fifths of the dose-escalation patients had been treated with checkpoint inhibitors. Three dose-escalation patients achieved partial responses, one with hepatocellular carcinoma and two with cutaneous melanoma. Peripheral TCRbeta sequencing aimed to test whether ivuxolimab altered TCR sequence diversity and caused clonal T-cell expansion. The monotherapy dose-escalation portion (N of about 50 patients) of the phase I ivuxolimab trial is reported in the paper. The full study reports these points: In partial responders in the 0.1-3.0 mg/kg groups, normalized peripheral clonal expansion was found to be among the lowest, especially among CD8+ T cells. At doses from 0.1 to 3.0 mg/kg, clonal expansion was seen in both CD4+ and CD8+ blood T cells between baseline and week 6. Low levels of normalized T-cell clonal expansion were also seen in some nonresponding patients. After ivuxolimab, more expanded clones were found on average in CD8+ T cells than in CD4+ T cells. Antigen specificity was not determined for the clonally expanded peripheral T cells.

Remarks on this clone: There is no known antigen for this receptor. One base away there is no much larger clone; base qualities are not given.

Patients with autoimmune disease history or receiving systemic immunosuppression were excluded from the trial. In every dose cohort, peripheral blood was drawn for TCR sequencing at baseline, cycle 4 day 1, and cycle 7 day 1. The samples were taken from a phase I, first-in-human, multicenter, open-label dose-escalation trial of ivuxolimab. Adults with locally advanced or metastatic melanoma, renal cell carcinoma, hepatocellular carcinoma or head and neck squamous cell carcinoma were enrolled in the trial. Before TCR sequencing, CD4+ T cells and CD8+ T cells from peripheral blood were sorted into separate populations. Genomic DNA was extracted from sorted cells for sequencing of the TCRbeta CDR3 region. The immunoSEQ Assay was used to sequence the TCRbeta CDR3 regions. TCRdb provides this immuneACCESS table in a form limited to in-frame rearrangements. Some clones are lacking; in checked studies, under half of them reflect an unresolved V gene, and why the rest are absent is not known. For this sample there are approximately 77,000 clones; 90% appear just once. The ten largest clonotypes hold more than 1.5% of the sample.

From the germline V gene, CDR1 is KGHSH and CDR2 is LQKENI. There are 13 amino acids in the CDR3, from cysteine to phenylalanine inclusive. Left in the record is the CDR3 DNA by itself, 39 bases read in frame from the first base. V is clipped by 8 bases and J by 3 bases, and the sequence between their germline boundaries is 14 bases long. The TCR originated in an adult with an advanced solid tumor such as melanoma, head and neck, liver or kidney cancer. This specimen was CD4+ or CD8+ T cells sorted from blood, taken in a trial of the OX40 agonist ivuxolimab. The chain is encoded by TRBV18 joined to TRBJ2-7; a weak D assignment points to TRBD1 (7 bases agree). The CDR3 reads CASRTGEDYEQYF. The bases are TGTGCCAGCCGCACAGGGGAGGACTACGAGCAGTACTTC.